This TCR beta chain was documented in a study of Tregs in tolerant kidney transplant recipients. CDR1 and CDR2 (germline): SGHVS, FQNEAQ. This CDR3 region has 15 residues. The J segment lost 6 bases and the V segment lost 3 bases, leaving 1 base of the junction unmatched. Using immunoSEQ multiplex PCR, the repertoire was profiled, and TCRdb retains in-frame clones only, with some absent. The sample's table shows some 31,000 clones. About this clone itself: The missing CDR3 end, 3 residues past where the read stops, is filled in from the germline J gene.

This chain uses TRBV7-8 with TRBJ2-1; 14 bases align to TRBD2. The receptor was derived from a human donor who received a combined kidney and bone marrow transplant. The sample in question was CD8+ T cells from blood, obtained before the transplant. Here the CDR3 reads CASSLGLAGVNEQFF. The CDR3 DNA, read in part, is TGTGCCAGCAGCTTGGGACTAGCGGGGGTCAATGAG.